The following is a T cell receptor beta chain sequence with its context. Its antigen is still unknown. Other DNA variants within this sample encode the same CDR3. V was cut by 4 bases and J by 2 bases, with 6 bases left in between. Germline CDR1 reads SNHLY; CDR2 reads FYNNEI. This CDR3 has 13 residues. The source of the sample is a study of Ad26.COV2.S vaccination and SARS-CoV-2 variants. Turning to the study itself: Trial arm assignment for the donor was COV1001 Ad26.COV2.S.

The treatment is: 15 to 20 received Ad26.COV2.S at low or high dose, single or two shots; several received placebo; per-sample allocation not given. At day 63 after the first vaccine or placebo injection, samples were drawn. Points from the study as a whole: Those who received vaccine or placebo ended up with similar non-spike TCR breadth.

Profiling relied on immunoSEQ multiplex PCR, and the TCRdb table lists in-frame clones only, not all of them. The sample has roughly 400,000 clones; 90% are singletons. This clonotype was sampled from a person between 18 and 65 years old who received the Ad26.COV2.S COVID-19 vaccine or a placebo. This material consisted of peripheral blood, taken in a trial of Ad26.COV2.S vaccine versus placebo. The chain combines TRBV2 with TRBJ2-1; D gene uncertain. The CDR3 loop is CASSGLAYNEQFF. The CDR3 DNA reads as TGTGCCAGCAGTGGTCTAGCCTACAATGAGCAGTTCTTC.